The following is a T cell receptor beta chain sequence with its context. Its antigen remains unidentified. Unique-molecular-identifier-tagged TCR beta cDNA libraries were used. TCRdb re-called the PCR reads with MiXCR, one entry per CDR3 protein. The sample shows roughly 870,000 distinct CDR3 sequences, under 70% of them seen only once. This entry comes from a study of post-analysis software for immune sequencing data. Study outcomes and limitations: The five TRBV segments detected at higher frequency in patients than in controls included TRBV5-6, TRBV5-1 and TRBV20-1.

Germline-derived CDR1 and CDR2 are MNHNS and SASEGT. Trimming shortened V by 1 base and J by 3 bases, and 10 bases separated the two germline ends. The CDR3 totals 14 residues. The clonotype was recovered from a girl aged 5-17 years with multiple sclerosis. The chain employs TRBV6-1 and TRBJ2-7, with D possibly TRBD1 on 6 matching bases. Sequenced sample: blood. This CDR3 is CASSEGGLVYEQYF. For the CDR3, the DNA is TGTGCCAGCAGTGAAGGGGGGCTAGTCTACGAGCAGTACTTC.